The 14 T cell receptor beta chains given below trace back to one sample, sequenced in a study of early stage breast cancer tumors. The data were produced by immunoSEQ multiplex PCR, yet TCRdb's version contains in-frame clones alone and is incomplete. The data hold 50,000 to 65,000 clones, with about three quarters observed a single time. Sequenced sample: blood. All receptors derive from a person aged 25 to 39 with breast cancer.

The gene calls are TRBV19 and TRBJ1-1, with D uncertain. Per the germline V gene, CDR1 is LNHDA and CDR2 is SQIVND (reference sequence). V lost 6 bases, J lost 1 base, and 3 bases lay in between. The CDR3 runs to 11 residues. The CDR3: CASRRNTEAFF. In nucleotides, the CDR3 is TGTGCCAGTAGGAGGAACACTGAAGCTTTCTTT.

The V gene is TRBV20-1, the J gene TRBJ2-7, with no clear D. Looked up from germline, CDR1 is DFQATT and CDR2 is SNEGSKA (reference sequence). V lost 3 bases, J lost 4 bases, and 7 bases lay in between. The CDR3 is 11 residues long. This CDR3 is CSASTSYEQYF. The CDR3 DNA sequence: TGCAGTGCTAGTACCTCGTACGAGCAGTACTTC.

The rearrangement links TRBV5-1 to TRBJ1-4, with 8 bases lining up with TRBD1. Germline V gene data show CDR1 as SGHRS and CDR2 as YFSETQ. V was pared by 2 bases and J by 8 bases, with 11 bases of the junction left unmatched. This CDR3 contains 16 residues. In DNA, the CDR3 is TGCGCCAGCAGCTTCATTTCCGGGACAGGTGGGGAAAAACTGTTTTTT. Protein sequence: CASSFISGTGGEKLFF.

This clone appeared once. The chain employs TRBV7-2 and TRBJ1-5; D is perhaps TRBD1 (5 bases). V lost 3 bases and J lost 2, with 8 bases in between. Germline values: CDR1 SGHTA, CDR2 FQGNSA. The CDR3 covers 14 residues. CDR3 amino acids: CASSFRDGNQPQHF. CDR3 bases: TGTGCCAGCAGCTTCAGGGACGGCAATCAGCCCCAGCATTTT.

CDR3 in amino acids: CASSQDRVWDRGDYTF. CDR3 nucleotide sequence: TGCGCCAGCAGCCAAGATCGGGTATGGGACAGGGGAGACTACACCTTC. V gene TRBV4-3 combines with J gene TRBJ1-2, with TRBD1 matching over 10 bases. The V gene's germline CDR1 is LGHNA and CDR2 YSLEER. Losses at the gene ends were 0 bases for V and 10 bases for J; bases not matched to a gene: 11. This CDR3 region has 16 residues.

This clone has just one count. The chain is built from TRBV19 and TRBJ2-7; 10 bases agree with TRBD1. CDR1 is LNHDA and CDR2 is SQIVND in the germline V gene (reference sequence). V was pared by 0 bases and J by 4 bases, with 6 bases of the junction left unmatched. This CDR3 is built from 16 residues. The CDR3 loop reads CASSIEDGTGAYEQYF. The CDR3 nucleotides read TGTGCCAGTAGTATAGAAGATGGGACAGGGGCATACGAGCAGTACTTC.

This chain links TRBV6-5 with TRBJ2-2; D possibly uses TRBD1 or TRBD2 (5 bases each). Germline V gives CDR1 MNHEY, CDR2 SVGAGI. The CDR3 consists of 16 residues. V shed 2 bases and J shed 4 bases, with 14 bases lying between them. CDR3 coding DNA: TGTGCCAGCAGTTACGATCCCTTGAGGGGCACCGGGGAGCTGTTTTTT. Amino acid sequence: CASSYDPLRGTGELFF.

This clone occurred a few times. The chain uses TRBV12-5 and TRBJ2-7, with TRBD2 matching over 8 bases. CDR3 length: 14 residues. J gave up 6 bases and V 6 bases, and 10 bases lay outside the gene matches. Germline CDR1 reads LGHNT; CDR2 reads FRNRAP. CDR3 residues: CASGAGTSLSEQYF. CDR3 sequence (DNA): TGTGCTAGTGGAGCCGGGACTAGTCTTAGCGAGCAGTACTTC. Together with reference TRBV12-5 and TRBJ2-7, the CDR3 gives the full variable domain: DARVTQTPRHKVTEMGQEVTMRCQPILGHNTVFWYRQTMMQGLELLAYFRNRAPLDDSGMPKDRFSAEMPDATLATLKIQPSEPRDSAVYFCASGAGTSLSEQYFGPGTRLTVT.

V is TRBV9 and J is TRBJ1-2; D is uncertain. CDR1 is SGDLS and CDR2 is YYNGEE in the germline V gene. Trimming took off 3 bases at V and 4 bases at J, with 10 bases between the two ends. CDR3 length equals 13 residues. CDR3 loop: CASSAHSSYGYTF. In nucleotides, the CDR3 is TGTGCCAGCAGCGCTCATTCCAGCTATGGCTACACCTTC.

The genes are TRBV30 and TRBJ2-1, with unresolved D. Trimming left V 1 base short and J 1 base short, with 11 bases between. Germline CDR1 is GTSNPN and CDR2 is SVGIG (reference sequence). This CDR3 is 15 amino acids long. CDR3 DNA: TGTGCCTGGAGTGCACGAGGAAGTTCCTACAATGAGCAGTTCTTC. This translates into CAWSARGSSYNEQFF.

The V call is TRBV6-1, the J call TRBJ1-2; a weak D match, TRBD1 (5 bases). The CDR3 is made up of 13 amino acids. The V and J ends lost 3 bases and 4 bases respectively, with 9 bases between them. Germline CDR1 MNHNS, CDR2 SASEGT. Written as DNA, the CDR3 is TGTGCCAGCAGTGAGGGGGGGACCTATGGCTACACCTTC. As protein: CASSEGGTYGYTF.

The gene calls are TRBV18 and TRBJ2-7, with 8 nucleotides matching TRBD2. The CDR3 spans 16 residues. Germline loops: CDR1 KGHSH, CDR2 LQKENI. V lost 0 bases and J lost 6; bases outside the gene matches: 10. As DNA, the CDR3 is TGTGCCAGCTCACCACCCTTCGGGGGGGGGTCCGCCGAGCAGTACTTC. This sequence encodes CASSPPFGGGSAEQYF.

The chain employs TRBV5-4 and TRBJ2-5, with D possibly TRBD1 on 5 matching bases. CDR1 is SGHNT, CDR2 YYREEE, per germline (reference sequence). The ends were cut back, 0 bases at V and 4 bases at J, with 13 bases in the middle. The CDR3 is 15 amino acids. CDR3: CASSLVAGSRETQYF. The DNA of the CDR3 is TGTGCCAGCAGCTTGGTTGCAGGGTCACGAGAGACCCAGTACTTC.

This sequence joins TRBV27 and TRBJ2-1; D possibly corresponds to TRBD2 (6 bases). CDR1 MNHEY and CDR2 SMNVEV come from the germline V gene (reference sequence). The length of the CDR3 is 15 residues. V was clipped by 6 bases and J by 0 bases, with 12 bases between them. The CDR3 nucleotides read TGTGCCAGCAGCATGGAGGGCTACTCCTACAATGAGCAGTTCTTC. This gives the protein CASSMEGYSYNEQFF.